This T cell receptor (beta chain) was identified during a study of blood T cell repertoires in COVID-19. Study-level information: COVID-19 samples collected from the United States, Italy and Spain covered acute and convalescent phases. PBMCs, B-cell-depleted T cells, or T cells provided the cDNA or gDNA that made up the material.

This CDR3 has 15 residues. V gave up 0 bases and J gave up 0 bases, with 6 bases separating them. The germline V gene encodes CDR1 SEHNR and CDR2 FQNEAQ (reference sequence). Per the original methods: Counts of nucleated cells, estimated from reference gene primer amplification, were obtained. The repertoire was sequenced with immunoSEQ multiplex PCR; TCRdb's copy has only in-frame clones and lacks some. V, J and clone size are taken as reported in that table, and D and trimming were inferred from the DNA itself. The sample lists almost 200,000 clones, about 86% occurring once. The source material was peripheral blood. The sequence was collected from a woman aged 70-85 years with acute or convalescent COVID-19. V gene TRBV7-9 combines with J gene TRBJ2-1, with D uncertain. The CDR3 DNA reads TGTGCCAGCAGCTTAGCCCCGAGCTCCTACAATGAGCAGTTCTTC. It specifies CASSLAPSSYNEQFF.